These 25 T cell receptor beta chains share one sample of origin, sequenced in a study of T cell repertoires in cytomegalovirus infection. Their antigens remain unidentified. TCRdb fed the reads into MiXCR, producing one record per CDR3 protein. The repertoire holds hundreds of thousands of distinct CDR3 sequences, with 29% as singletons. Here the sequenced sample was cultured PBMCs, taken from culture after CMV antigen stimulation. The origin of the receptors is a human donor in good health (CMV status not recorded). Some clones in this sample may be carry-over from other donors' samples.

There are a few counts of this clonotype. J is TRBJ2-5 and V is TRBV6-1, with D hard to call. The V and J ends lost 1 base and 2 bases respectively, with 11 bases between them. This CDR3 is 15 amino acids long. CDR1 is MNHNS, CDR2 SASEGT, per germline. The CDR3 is CASSEVQLLQETQYF. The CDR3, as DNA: TGTGCCAGCAGTGAAGTACAGCTATTACAAGAGACCCAGTACTTC.

CDR3 residues: CASSQEKGGWTGGPPDTQYF. In DNA, the CDR3 is TGCGCCAGCAGCCAAGAGAAGGGAGGCTGGACGGGAGGGCCACCAGATACGCAGTATTTT. V gene TRBV4-1 combines with J gene TRBJ2-3, with TRBD2 matching over 8 bases. The CDR3 covers 20 residues. Germline assignment: CDR1 MGHRA and CDR2 YSYEKL. V trimming: 0 bases; J trimming: 4 bases; junction bases outside the gene matches: 18.

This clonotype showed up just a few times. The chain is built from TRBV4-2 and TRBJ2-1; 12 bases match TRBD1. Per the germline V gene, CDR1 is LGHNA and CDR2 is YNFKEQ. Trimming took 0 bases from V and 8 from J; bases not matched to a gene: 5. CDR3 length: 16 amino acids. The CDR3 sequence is CASSQDVGQGAYEQFF. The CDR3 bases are TGTGCCAGCAGCCAAGATGTGGGACAGGGGGCATATGAGCAGTTCTTC.

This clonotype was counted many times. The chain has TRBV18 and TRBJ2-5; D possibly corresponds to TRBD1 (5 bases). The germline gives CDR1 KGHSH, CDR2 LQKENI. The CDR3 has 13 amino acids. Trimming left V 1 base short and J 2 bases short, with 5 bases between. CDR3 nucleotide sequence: TGTGCCAGCTCACCACGGACACAAGAGACCCAGTACTTC. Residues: CASSPRTQETQYF.

DNA of the CDR3: TGTGCCAGCAGTCTTCAAACGGCGGGGCTGGGCGAGCAGTACTTC. The encoded protein is CASSLQTAGLGEQYF. The chain carries TRBV12-3 or TRBV12-4 and TRBJ2-7; tentatively, D is TRBD2 (6 bases). The germline V and J ends were trimmed by 5 bases and 6 bases, with 20 bases remaining between them. The CDR3 length is 15 residues.

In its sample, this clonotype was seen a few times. The CDR3 DNA reads TGCGCCAGCAGCCAAGACCGGGCGGGATACTCTGGAAACACCATATATTTT. Translation gives CASSQDRAGYSGNTIYF. The rearrangement joins TRBV4-1 to TRBJ1-3; D is undetermined. Germline V CDR1 and CDR2: MGHRA, YSYEKL. The V end was cut by 0 bases, the J end by 0 bases, with 12 bases between. The CDR3 loop spans 17 amino acids.

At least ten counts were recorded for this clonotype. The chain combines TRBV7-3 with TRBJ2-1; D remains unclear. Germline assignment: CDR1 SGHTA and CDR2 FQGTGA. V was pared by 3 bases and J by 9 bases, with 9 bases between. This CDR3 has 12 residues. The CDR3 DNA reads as TGTGCCAGCAGCTTTTTGAAGAGTGAGCAGTTCTTC. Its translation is CASSFLKSEQFF.

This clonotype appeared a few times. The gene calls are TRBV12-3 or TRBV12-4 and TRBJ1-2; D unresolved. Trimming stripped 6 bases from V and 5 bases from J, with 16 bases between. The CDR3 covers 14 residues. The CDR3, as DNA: TGTGCCAGCAGACCCCTCGGGGTGACATATGGCTACACCTTC. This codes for CASRPLGVTYGYTF.

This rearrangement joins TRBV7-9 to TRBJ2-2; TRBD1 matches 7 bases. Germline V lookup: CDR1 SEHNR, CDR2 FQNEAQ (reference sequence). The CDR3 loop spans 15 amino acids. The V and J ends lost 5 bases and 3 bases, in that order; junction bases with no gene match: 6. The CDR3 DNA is TGTGCCAGCAGCCGTTTTGGACAGGACACCGGGGAGCTGTTTTTT. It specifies CASSRFGQDTGELFF.

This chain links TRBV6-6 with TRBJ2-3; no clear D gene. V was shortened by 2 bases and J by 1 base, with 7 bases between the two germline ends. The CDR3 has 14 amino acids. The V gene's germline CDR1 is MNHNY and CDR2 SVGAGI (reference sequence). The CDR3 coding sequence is TGTGCCAGCAGTTACGACCGACGCACAGATACGCAGTATTTT. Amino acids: CASSYDRRTDTQYF.

In DNA, the CDR3 is TGTGCCAGCAGCTCCAGCAGAGGGGCGAACTACGAGCAGTACTTC. Amino acids: CASSSSRGANYEQYF. The chain employs TRBV7-8 and TRBJ2-7; perhaps D is TRBD1 or TRBD2 (5 bases each). V was pared by 4 bases and J by 3 bases, with 16 bases between. This CDR3 comprises 15 residues. Germline CDR1 reads SGHVS; CDR2 reads FQNEAQ.

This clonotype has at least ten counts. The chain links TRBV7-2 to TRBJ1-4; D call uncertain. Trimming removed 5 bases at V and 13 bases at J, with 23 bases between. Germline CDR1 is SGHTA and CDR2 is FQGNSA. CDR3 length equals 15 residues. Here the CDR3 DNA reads TGTGCCAGCAGCCGAGTACCACTGGACTATAATTTACTGTTTTTT. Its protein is CASSRVPLDYNLLFF.

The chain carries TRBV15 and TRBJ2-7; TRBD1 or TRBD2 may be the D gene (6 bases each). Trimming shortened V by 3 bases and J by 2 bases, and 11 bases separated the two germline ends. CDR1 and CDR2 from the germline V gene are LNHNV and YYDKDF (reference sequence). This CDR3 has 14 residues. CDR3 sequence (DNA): TGTGCCACCAGCAGGAGGGGGGCGACCTACGAGCAGTACTTC. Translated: CATSRRGATYEQYF.

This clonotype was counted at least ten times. As DNA, the CDR3 is TGTGCCAGCAGCTCCCGCCCCCCTTGGAGTTCAAAGTATGGCTACACCTTC. Translated: CASSSRPPWSSKYGYTF. The chain combines TRBV7-4 with TRBJ1-2; no clear D gene. Germline V gene data show CDR1 as SGHVT and CDR2 as SQSDAQ. V was pared by 4 bases and J by 5 bases, with 23 bases between. CDR3 length: 17 residues.

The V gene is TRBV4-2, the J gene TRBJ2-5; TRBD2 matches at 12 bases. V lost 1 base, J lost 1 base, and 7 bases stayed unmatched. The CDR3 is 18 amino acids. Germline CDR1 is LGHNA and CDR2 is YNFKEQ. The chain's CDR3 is CASSQATSGGPRQETQYF. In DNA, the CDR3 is TGTGCCAGCAGCCAAGCAACTAGCGGGGGGCCCCGCCAAGAGACCCAGTACTTC.

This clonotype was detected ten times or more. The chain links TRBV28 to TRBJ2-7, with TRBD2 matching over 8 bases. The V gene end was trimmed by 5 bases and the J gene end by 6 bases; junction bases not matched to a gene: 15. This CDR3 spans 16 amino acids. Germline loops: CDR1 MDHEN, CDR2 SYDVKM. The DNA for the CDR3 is TGTGCCAGCAGTCCGGGCCGGGCGGGAGGCACCTCCGAGCAGTACTTC. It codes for CASSPGRAGGTSEQYF.

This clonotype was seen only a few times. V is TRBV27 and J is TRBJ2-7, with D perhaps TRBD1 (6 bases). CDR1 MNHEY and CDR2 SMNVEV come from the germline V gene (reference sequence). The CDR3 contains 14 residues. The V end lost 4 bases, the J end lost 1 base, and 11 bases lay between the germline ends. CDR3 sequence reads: CASSSRGQSYEQYF. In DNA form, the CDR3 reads TGTGCCAGCAGTTCCCGAGGACAGTCCTACGAGCAGTACTTC.

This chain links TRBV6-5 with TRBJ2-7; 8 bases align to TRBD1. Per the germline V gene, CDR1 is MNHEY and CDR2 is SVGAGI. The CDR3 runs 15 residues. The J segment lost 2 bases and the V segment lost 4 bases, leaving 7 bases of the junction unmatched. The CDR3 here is CASSSPGQAPYEQYF. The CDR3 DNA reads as TGTGCCAGCAGTTCCCCGGGACAGGCTCCCTACGAGCAGTACTTC.

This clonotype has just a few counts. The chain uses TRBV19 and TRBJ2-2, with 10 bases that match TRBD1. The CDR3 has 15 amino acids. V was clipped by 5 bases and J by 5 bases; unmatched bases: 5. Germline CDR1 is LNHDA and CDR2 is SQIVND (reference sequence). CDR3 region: CASSGSGQGTGELFF. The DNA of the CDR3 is TGTGCCAGTAGTGGCTCGGGACAGGGGACCGGGGAGCTGTTTTTT.

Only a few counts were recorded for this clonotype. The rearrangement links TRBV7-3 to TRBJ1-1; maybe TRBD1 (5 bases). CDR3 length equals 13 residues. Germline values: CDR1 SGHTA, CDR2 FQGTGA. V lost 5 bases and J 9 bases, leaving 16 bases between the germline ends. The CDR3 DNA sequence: TGTGCCAGCAGCCCCCCTGGAGGGGCACAAGCTTTCTTT. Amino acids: CASSPPGGAQAFF.

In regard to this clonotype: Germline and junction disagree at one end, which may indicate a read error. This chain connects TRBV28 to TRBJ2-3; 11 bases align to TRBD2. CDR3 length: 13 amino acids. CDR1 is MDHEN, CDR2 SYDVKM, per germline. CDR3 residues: CLAGGLNLDTQYF. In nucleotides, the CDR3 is TGCTTAGCGGGAGGGCTGAATTTAGATACGCAGTATTTT. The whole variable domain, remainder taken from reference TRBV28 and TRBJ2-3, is DVKVTQSSRYLVKRTGEKVFLECVQDMDHENMFWYRQDPGLGLRLIYFSYDVKMKEKGDIPEGYSVSREKKERFSLILESASTNQTSMYLCLAGGLNLDTQYFGPGTRLTVL.

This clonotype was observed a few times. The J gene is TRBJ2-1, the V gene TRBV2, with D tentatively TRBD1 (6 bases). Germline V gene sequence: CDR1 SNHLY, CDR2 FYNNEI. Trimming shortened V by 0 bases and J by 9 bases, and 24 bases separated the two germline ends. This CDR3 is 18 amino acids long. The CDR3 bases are TGTGCCAGCAGTGAAGCGCTTCCCAGGGGCGCGTCGAACGCTGAGCAGTTCTTC. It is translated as CASSEALPRGASNAEQFF.

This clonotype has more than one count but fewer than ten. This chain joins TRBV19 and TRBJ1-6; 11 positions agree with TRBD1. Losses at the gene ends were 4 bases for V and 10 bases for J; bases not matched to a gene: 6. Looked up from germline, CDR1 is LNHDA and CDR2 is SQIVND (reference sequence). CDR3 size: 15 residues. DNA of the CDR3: TGTGCCAGTAGTACCGGACAGGGGGCGGACTCACCCCTCCACTTT. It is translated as CASSTGQGADSPLHF.

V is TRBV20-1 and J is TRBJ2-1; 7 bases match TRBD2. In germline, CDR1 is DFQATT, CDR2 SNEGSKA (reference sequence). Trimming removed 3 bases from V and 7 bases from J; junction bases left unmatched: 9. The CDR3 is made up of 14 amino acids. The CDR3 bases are TGCAGTGCTAGGACTAGCAGAATACGGAATGAGCAGTTCTTC. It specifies CSARTSRIRNEQFF.

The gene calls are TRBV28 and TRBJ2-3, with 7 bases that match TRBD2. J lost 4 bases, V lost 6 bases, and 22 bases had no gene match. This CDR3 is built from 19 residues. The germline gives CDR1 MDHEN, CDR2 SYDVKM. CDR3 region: CASRFPMAPPSGNSDTQYF. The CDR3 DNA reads TGTGCCAGCAGATTTCCGATGGCACCTCCGAGCGGGAACTCAGATACGCAGTATTTT.